This T cell receptor beta chain appears in the sequencing data of a study of T cell changes during pregnancy in multiple sclerosis. The germline V gene has CDR1 MNHEY and CDR2 SVGAGI. CDR3 length: 15 residues. V was cut by 0 bases and J by 3 bases, with 11 bases left in between. Method: immunoSEQ multiplex PCR; TCRdb's copy keeps in-frame clones and lacks some. Found here are tens of thousands of clones, 90% of them singletons; the top ten hold about 7%. This receptor was identified in a female donor with multiple sclerosis, enrolled in a pregnancy study. Sequencing used CD8+ T cells from peripheral blood mononuclear cells, obtained in the third trimester of pregnancy. The chain is built from TRBV6-5 and TRBJ2-5; D may be TRBD2 (5 bases). Here the CDR3 reads CASSYSRVLKETQYF. CDR3 sequence (DNA): TGTGCCAGCAGTTACTCGAGGGTCCTTAAAGAGACCCAGTACTTC.